The source of this TCR beta chain is a study of immune evolution from preneoplasia to lung adenocarcinoma. Produced via immunoSEQ multiplex PCR; TCRdb's table is partial and in-frame only. The data show about 1,800 clones, approximately 84% seen once. CDR1 SGHTA and CDR2 FQGNSA come from the germline V gene. With 5 bases clipped from V and 2 bases from J, the junction kept 8 bases outside the gene matches. CDR3 length: 15 amino acids. The sequenced sample was FFPE tissue from an adenomatous hyperplasia lung lesion. Subset noted: atypical adenomatous hyperplasia (AAH), lung preneoplasia. This chain uses TRBV7-2 with TRBJ1-1; 7 bases fit TRBD1. This sequence was found in a donor older than 65 with lung adenocarcinoma. This CDR3 reads CASSPQTGLNTEAFF. CDR3 coding DNA: TGTGCCAGCAGCCCTCAGACAGGGTTAAACACTGAAGCTTTCTTT. Drawing the rest from reference TRBV7-2 and TRBJ1-1, the complete variable domain is GAGVSQSPSNKVTEKGKDVELRCDPISGHTALYWYRQSLGQGLEFLIYFQGNSAPDKSGLPSDRFSAERTGGSVSTLTIQRTQQEDSAVYLCASSPQTGLNTEAFFGQGTRLTVV.